This T cell receptor (beta chain) emerged from a study of cytomegalovirus exposure and HLA in healthy donors. Trimming removed 5 bases from V and 6 bases from J; junction bases left unmatched: 10. CDR1 and CDR2 from the germline V gene are SGHVS and FNYEAQ. The CDR3 length is 15 residues. This PCR relied on a set of 60 Vbeta primers and 13 Jbeta primers. The protocol was immunoSEQ multiplex PCR, while the TCRdb copy is restricted to in-frame clones and leaves out a portion. The table lists about 190,000 clones, roughly 80% of them singletons. This TCR came from a boy between 10 and 17 years old in good health and CMV-seronegative. The sequencing sample was made of PBMCs. This chain links TRBV7-6 with TRBJ2-1, with 7 positions matching TRBD2. The CDR3 region is CASSPPGLGSNEQFF. CDR3 coding DNA: TGTGCCAGCAGCCCCCCCGGACTAGGTTCCAATGAGCAGTTCTTC. Drawing the rest from reference TRBV7-6 and TRBJ2-1, the complete variable domain is GAGVSQSPRYKVTKRGQDVALRCDPISGHVSLYWYRQALGQGPEFLTYFNYEAQQDKSGLPNDRFSAERPEGSISTLTIQRTEQRDSAMYRCASSPPGLGSNEQFFGPGTRLTVL.